The 30 T cell receptor beta chains given below trace back to one sample, sequenced in a study of OX40 agonist ivuxolimab in advanced cancers. Repertoires were generated with immunoSEQ multiplex PCR, while TCRdb's copy carries only in-frame clones and drops some. The sample records more than 85,000 clones, 90% being singletons. Source: CD4+ or CD8+ T cells sorted from blood, taken in a trial of the OX40 agonist ivuxolimab. The receptors shown here come from an adult with an advanced solid tumor such as melanoma, head and neck, liver or kidney cancer.

The chain combines TRBV5-6 with TRBJ2-5, with D possibly matching TRBD2 (5 bases). This CDR3 contains 13 residues. V was pared by 5 bases and J by 5 bases, with 13 bases between. The germline V gene encodes CDR1 SGHDT and CDR2 YYEEEE. This CDR3 is CASRLTTGETQYF. DNA for the CDR3: TGTGCCAGCAGGTTGACAACGGGGGAGACCCAGTACTTC.

The CDR3 DNA follows: TGTGCCAGCAGCTTGTTGGGCAGGACCTACGAGCAGTACTTC. Translation gives CASSLLGRTYEQYF. The rearrangement links TRBV5-4 to TRBJ2-7; D is unresolved. Germline V lookup: CDR1 SGHNT, CDR2 YYREEE (reference sequence). V lost 1 base, J lost 2 bases, and 10 bases lay in between. CDR3 length equals 14 residues. Full variable domain (rest looked up from reference TRBV5-4 and TRBJ2-7): ETGVTQSPTHLIKTRGQQVTLRCSSQSGHNTVSWYQQALGQGPQFIFQYYREEENGRGNFPPRFSGLQFPNYSSELNVNALELDDSALYLCASSLLGRTYEQYFGPGTRLTVT.

V gene TRBV7-3 combines with J gene TRBJ2-2; D perhaps matches TRBD2 (5 bases). The V gene's germline CDR1 is SGHTA and CDR2 FQGTGA. The CDR3 consists of 16 residues. V lost 1 base and J 0 bases, leaving 9 bases between the germline ends. CDR3 nucleotide sequence: TGTGCCAGCAGCTTAAGGGCGGGTCCGAACACCGGGGAGCTGTTTTTT. It specifies CASSLRAGPNTGELFF.

This clone was counted once. J is TRBJ1-6 and V is TRBV29-1, with 9 bases lining up with TRBD1. V lost 6 bases to trimming and J lost 7 bases; unmatched junction nucleotides: 4. Per germline, CDR1 SQVTM and CDR2 ANQGSEA. The CDR3 spans 13 residues. CDR3 sequence (DNA): TGCAGCGTGGGGACAGGGCTAAATTCACCCCTCCACTTT. Amino acids: CSVGTGLNSPLHF.

The rearrangement links TRBV30 to TRBJ2-2; maybe TRBD1 (5 bases). Germline values: CDR1 GTSNPN, CDR2 SVGIG (reference sequence). The V gene lost 0 bases and the J gene lost 3 bases, with 14 bases spanning the gap. The length of the CDR3 is 16 residues. CDR3 amino acids: CAWSVLLGPDTGELFF. CDR3 nucleotides: TGTGCCTGGAGTGTACTATTGGGGCCGGACACCGGGGAGCTGTTTTTT.

The chain uses TRBV19 and TRBJ1-5; D might be TRBD1 (6 bases). The CDR3 is 16 amino acids. CDR1 is LNHDA, CDR2 SQIVND, per germline (reference sequence). Trimming removed 2 bases at V and 0 bases at J, with 11 bases between. CDR3 residues: CASSIRGGNSNQPQHF. The CDR3, as DNA: TGTGCCAGTAGTATAAGAGGGGGGAATAGCAATCAGCCCCAGCATTTT. The variable domain in full, completed from reference TRBV19 and TRBJ1-5, reads DGGITQSPKYLFRKEGQNVTLSCEQNLNHDAMYWYRQDPGQGLRLIYYSQIVNDFQKGDIAEGYSVSREKKESFPLTVTSAQKNPTAFYLCASSIRGGNSNQPQHFGDGTRLSIL.

V and J are TRBV5-4 and TRBJ2-5, with D possibly being TRBD2 (6 bases). The germline CDR1 and CDR2 sequences are SGHNT and YYREEE (reference sequence). The CDR3 is made up of 13 amino acids. V was shortened by 1 base and J by 5 bases, with 9 bases between the two germline ends. CDR3 residues: CASSLTGGETQYF. Written as DNA, the CDR3 is TGTGCCAGCAGCTTGACCGGGGGTGAGACCCAGTACTTC.

The chain recombines TRBV6-1 with TRBJ2-3; TRBD1 matches at 10 bases. The CDR3 totals 11 residues. V shed 7 bases, J shed 14 bases, and the junction held 6 bases outside the gene matches. Germline V lookup: CDR1 MNHNS, CDR2 SASEGT. CDR3 sequence (DNA): TGTGCCAGCATCGGGACAGGGGCAGGGTATTTT. It yields the protein CASIGTGAGYF.

The V call is TRBV9, the J call TRBJ2-7, with D perhaps matching TRBD2 (6 bases). The CDR3 has 14 residues. Germline V lookup: CDR1 SGDLS, CDR2 YYNGEE. The V end lost 4 bases, the J end lost 6 bases, and 17 bases lay between the germline ends. CDR3 region: CASSPLTSSGEQYF. The CDR3 bases are TGTGCCAGCAGCCCCTTGACTAGTTCCGGCGAGCAGTACTTC. The full variable domain, with the rest looked up from reference TRBV9 and TRBJ2-7, is DSGVTQTPKHLITATGQRVTLRCSPRSGDLSVYWYQQSLDQGLQFLIQYYNGEERAKGNILERFSAQQFPDLHSELNLSSLELGDSALYFCASSPLTSSGEQYFGPGTRLTVT.

This clone was counted once. The rearrangement links TRBV18 to TRBJ1-6; no clear D. Trimming took off 5 bases at V and 6 bases at J, with 8 bases between the two ends. Germline lookup yields CDR1 KGHSH and CDR2 LQKENI. The CDR3 spans 13 residues. The CDR3 nucleotides are TGTGCCAGCTCAGCGGGTTCTAATTCACCCCTCCACTTT. This sequence encodes CASSAGSNSPLHF.

Details on this clone: The sample holds other DNA sequences that translate to the same CDR3. The rearrangement uses TRBV6-1 and TRBJ2-5; D is possibly TRBD2 (5 bases). The CDR3 spans 15 residues. V was pared by 4 bases and J by 4 bases, with 16 bases between. Germline assignment: CDR1 MNHNS and CDR2 SASEGT. The CDR3 coding sequence is TGTGCCAGCAGTGTGACCTGGACTGATCCAGAGACCCAGTACTTC. It yields the protein CASSVTWTDPETQYF.

J is TRBJ2-5 and V is TRBV9, with 7 nucleotides matching TRBD2. The V and J ends lost 3 bases and 3 bases, in that order; junction bases with no gene match: 11. The CDR3 length is 16 residues. Per germline, CDR1 SGDLS and CDR2 YYNGEE. The CDR3 DNA follows: TGTGCCAGCAGCGCGACGGCGGGGGTACCCAAAGAGACCCAGTACTTC. Amino acids: CASSATAGVPKETQYF.

The V call is TRBV9, the J call TRBJ2-5, with TRBD2 as a possible D gene (6 bases). Germline V gives CDR1 SGDLS, CDR2 YYNGEE. The CDR3 loop spans 16 amino acids. The V end was cut by 0 bases, the J end by 5 bases, with 17 bases between. In DNA, the CDR3 is TGTGCCAGCAGCGTAGCGGCTGGAGGGGTTGGCGAGACCCAGTACTTC. This codes for CASSVAAGGVGETQYF. Together with reference TRBV9 and TRBJ2-5, the CDR3 gives the full variable domain: DSGVTQTPKHLITATGQRVTLRCSPRSGDLSVYWYQQSLDQGLQFLIQYYNGEERAKGNILERFSAQQFPDLHSELNLSSLELGDSALYFCASSVAAGGVGETQYFGPGTRLLVL.

The V call is TRBV7-2, the J call TRBJ2-5; 9 bases map to TRBD2. This CDR3 spans 16 amino acids. The germline V gene has CDR1 SGHTA and CDR2 FQGNSA. The ends lost 5 bases at V and 1 base at J; junction bases unmatched: 8. The chain's CDR3 is CASSPRLAALQETQYF. DNA of the CDR3: TGTGCCAGCAGCCCCCGACTAGCGGCTCTCCAAGAGACCCAGTACTTC.

This chain links TRBV7-2 with TRBJ2-3; D possibly corresponds to TRBD1 (7 bases). Trimming shortened V by 4 bases and J by 3 bases, and 20 bases separated the two germline ends. Germline values: CDR1 SGHTA, CDR2 FQGNSA. CDR3 length: 17 amino acids. The DNA for the CDR3 is TGTGCCAGCAGCTCCCCTGGCGGGACAGAGATAACAGATACGCAGTATTTT. Translating gives CASSSPGGTEITDTQYF.

The chain is built from TRBV4-3 and TRBJ1-3, with D unresolved. CDR1 LGHNA and CDR2 YSLEER come from the germline V gene. The germline V and J ends were trimmed by 2 bases and 0 bases, with 14 bases remaining between them. CDR3 length: 17 residues. CDR3 residues: CASSQNTGVISGNTIYF. The DNA for the CDR3 is TGCGCCAGCAGCCAAAACACGGGAGTGATCTCTGGAAACACCATATATTTT.

This clone was detected only once. The V gene is TRBV5-1, the J gene TRBJ2-5; 8 bases agree with TRBD2. CDR1 SGHRS and CDR2 YFSETQ come from the germline V gene. Trimming at V came to 0 bases and at J to 2 bases, leaving 3 bases not matched to a gene. The CDR3 sequence is 15 residues long. CDR3 region: CASSLVLAAQETQYF. The CDR3 nucleotides are TGCGCCAGCAGCTTGGTACTAGCGGCTCAAGAGACCCAGTACTTC.

The J gene is TRBJ2-7, the V gene TRBV11-3, with 13 bases aligning to TRBD2. Trimming cost V 5 bases and J 6 bases; bases outside gene matches: 4. The CDR3 has 14 amino acids. Germline V gene lookup returns CDR1 SGHNT and CDR2 YENEEA. The CDR3 nucleotides read TGTGCCAGCAGCGCACTAGCGGGAGGGCGCGAGCAGTACTTC. Protein product: CASSALAGGREQYF.

This chain joins TRBV20-1 and TRBJ2-2; no definite D call. Germline CDR1 and CDR2: DFQATT and SNEGSKA (reference sequence). V was trimmed by 5 bases and J by 4 bases, leaving 5 bases between them. This CDR3 is 11 amino acids long. The CDR3: CSALFTGELFF. CDR3 nucleotide sequence: TGCAGTGCTCTTTTCACCGGGGAGCTGTTTTTT.

The chain links TRBV11-3 to TRBJ2-5, with 12 nucleotides matching TRBD2. Trimming took 2 bases from V and 5 from J; bases not matched to a gene: 6. The CDR3 has 16 amino acids. From germline, CDR1 is SGHNT and CDR2 YENEEA. In DNA, the CDR3 is TGTGCCAGCAGCTTACTAGCGGGAGGGAGTGAGGAGACCCAGTACTTC. This gives the protein CASSLLAGGSEETQYF.

V and J are TRBV4-3 and TRBJ2-7; 13 nucleotides agree with TRBD2. Germline V lookup: CDR1 LGHNA, CDR2 YSLEER. V lost 1 base, J lost 4 bases, and 1 base stayed unmatched. This CDR3 region has 15 residues. In DNA, the CDR3 is TGCGCCAGCAGCCAAGTACTAGCGGGAGGGTACGAGCAGTACTTC. Its protein is CASSQVLAGGYEQYF.

V gene TRBV7-3 combines with J gene TRBJ2-5, with 7 bases matching TRBD2. Germline trimming cut 2 bases from V and 5 bases from J; bases unmatched to any gene: 8. The germline V gene encodes CDR1 SGHTA and CDR2 FQGTGA. The CDR3 has 15 residues. The CDR3 is CASSLVGGGRETQYF. CDR3 nucleotide sequence: TGTGCCAGCAGCTTAGTCGGGGGAGGGCGGGAGACCCAGTACTTC.

This chain uses TRBV6-1 with TRBJ2-7, with a possible D match to TRBD2 (6 bases). Trimming cost V 4 bases and J 1 base, with 17 bases left between them. CDR1 and CDR2 from the germline V gene are MNHNS and SASEGT. The CDR3 extends over 16 amino acids. This chain's CDR3 is CASSGLQGGGSYEQYF. The CDR3 DNA follows: TGTGCCAGCAGTGGCCTGCAGGGTGGAGGGTCCTACGAGCAGTACTTC.

The CDR3 loop is CASSQYRGMNTEAFF. CDR3 DNA: TGTGCCAGCAGCCAATACCGGGGGATGAACACTGAAGCTTTCTTT. The chain uses TRBV7-9 and TRBJ1-1, with a tentative D call TRBD1 (5 bases). Germline CDR1 reads SEHNR; CDR2 reads FQNEAQ (reference sequence). V was pared by 5 bases and J by 0 bases, with 13 bases between. This CDR3 spans 15 amino acids.

This chain links TRBV4-1 with TRBJ2-4; tentative D call: TRBD1 (7 bases). Germline assignment: CDR1 MGHRA and CDR2 YSYEKL. This CDR3 has 18 amino acids. Trimming took off 6 bases at V and 0 bases at J, with 21 bases between the two ends. The CDR3 loop reads CASRQLAGGSVAKNIQYF. CDR3 nucleotides: TGCGCCAGCAGACAACTAGCAGGGGGTAGCGTAGCCAAAAACATTCAGTACTTC.

This sequence joins TRBV25-1 and TRBJ1-1; 7 bases agree with TRBD1. V lost 4 bases, J lost 0 bases, and 8 bases stayed unmatched. The germline gives CDR1 MGHDK, CDR2 SYGVNS. The CDR3 runs to 16 residues. CDR3 amino acids: CASSGRDRKMNTEAFF. CDR3 nucleotides: TGTGCCAGCAGTGGCCGGGACAGAAAGATGAACACTGAAGCTTTCTTT.

This chain joins TRBV19 and TRBJ2-1, with D perhaps matching TRBD1 or TRBD2 (6 bases each). The length of the CDR3 is 10 residues. Trimming left V 9 bases short and J 12 bases short, with 12 bases between. Germline loops: CDR1 LNHDA, CDR2 SQIVND (reference sequence). The CDR3 sequence: CASGTGAQFF. CDR3 sequence (DNA): TGTGCCAGCGGAACGGGGGCGCAGTTCTTC.

The chain employs TRBV29-1 and TRBJ2-1; tentatively, D is TRBD2 (5 bases). V was clipped by 5 bases and J by 1 base, with 12 bases between them. The CDR3 is 14 amino acids. Looked up from germline, CDR1 is SQVTM and CDR2 is ANQGSEA. DNA for the CDR3: TGCAGCGTTAGGCGGGCCCCGTCCTACAATGAGCAGTTCTTC. Its protein is CSVRRAPSYNEQFF.

This chain connects TRBV27 to TRBJ2-7; D possibly corresponds to TRBD2 (5 bases). CDR1 MNHEY and CDR2 SMNVEV come from the germline V gene (reference sequence). V lost 7 bases and J lost 3, with 19 bases in between. This CDR3 is built from 15 residues. CDR3 DNA sequence: TGTGCCAGCACCCCACGCCCGGGGAGATACTACGAGCAGTACTTC. Translated: CASTPRPGRYYEQYF.

CDR3 in amino acids: CASSLPQGRETQYF. Here the CDR3 DNA reads TGTGCCAGCAGTTTACCGCAGGGGAGAGAGACCCAGTACTTC. J is TRBJ2-5 and V is TRBV28, with D possibly matching TRBD1 (6 bases). The CDR3 covers 14 residues. Germline V gene sequence: CDR1 MDHEN, CDR2 SYDVKM. The ends were cut back, 2 bases at V and 4 bases at J, with 11 bases in the middle.